Presented here are 5 T cell receptor beta chains from one specimen sequenced in a study of T cells in tuberculosis. Sorting used thawed, overnight-rested PBMC stained with anti-CD3, a viability dye and GMM-loaded CD1B tetramer. CD1B tetramers were loaded with Rhodococcus equi-derived C32 glucose monomycolate. TCRdb's table, derived via immunoSEQ multiplex PCR, lists solely in-frame clones and lacks some. The sample has tens of thousands of clones; more than 75% are singletons. The source material was CD1b-GMM tetramer-negative cells sorted from PBMCs. The receptors originated from an adult woman with latent tuberculosis.

The chain has TRBV5-4 and TRBJ1-2, with D hard to call. Germline CDR1 and CDR2: SGHNT and YYREEE (reference sequence). Between the trimmed V and J ends, which lost 4 bases and 0 bases, there was a span of 10 bases. The length of the CDR3 is 14 residues. The CDR3 nucleotides read TGTGCCAGCAGCCCCATCGAGTCTAACTATGGCTACACCTTC. It encodes CASSPIESNYGYTF.

The chain carries TRBV10-2 and TRBJ2-1, with 7 bases matching TRBD1. With V trimmed by 8 bases and J by 5 bases, 6 bases remained unmatched. Germline V gene sequence: CDR1 WSHSY, CDR2 SAAADI. This CDR3 has 13 amino acids. The CDR3 sequence is CASAQGENNEQFF. The CDR3 bases are TGCGCCAGCGCCCAGGGGGAAAACAATGAGCAGTTCTTC.

This clone appeared once. V is TRBV4-2 and J is TRBJ1-1; possible D gene TRBD1, 6 bases. Trimming took off 4 bases at V and 4 bases at J, with 19 bases between the two ends. This CDR3 contains 16 residues. The germline V gene has CDR1 LGHNA and CDR2 YNFKEQ. CDR3 DNA: TGTGCCAGCAGCCTAGAAACAAGGGTCAGGGGCACTGAAGCTTTCTTT. This codes for CASSLETRVRGTEAFF.

The chain carries TRBV20-1 and TRBJ1-2; weak D call: TRBD1 (5 bases). Trimming took 5 bases from V and 13 from J, leaving 17 bases between them. Germline V gene sequence: CDR1 DFQATT, CDR2 SNEGSKA (reference sequence). This CDR3 is 11 amino acids long. The CDR3 loop reads CSAAPAGPSTF. DNA for the CDR3: TGCAGTGCTGCCCCGGCAGGGCCCTCCACCTTC.

The chain couples TRBV6-6 to TRBJ2-7; 8 bases agree with TRBD1. The CDR3 runs to 15 residues. Germline values: CDR1 MNHNY, CDR2 SVGAGI (reference sequence). V lost 2 bases to trimming and J lost 6 bases; unmatched junction nucleotides: 9. The CDR3 nucleotides read TGTGCCAGCAGTTACGATGGCAGGGGGCATAGCGAGCAGTACTTC. Translated: CASSYDGRGHSEQYF.